These T cell receptor beta chains were read from a single sample in a study of blood T cell repertoires in COVID-19. Generated by immunoSEQ multiplex PCR, the TCRdb table keeps only in-frame clones and is missing some. This sample yields a few hundred thousand clones, of which approximately 90% are seen a single time; 3.6% belongs to the top ten. The sequencing sample was made of peripheral blood. These receptors were obtained from a young man with active or convalescent COVID-19. CDR3s include the opening cysteine and the closing phenylalanine or tryptophan. D genes are given only for firm matches. A clone size is listed for some rows: how often the clone was seen (once, few, many), or a class if it is expanded.

d_call j_call v_call clone_size cdr3_aa cdr3_nt
- TRBJ2-3 TRBV6-5 - CASSPRAGTDTQYF TGTGCCAGCAGCCCCAGAGCGGGCACAGATACGCAGTATTTT
- TRBJ2-7 TRBV5-1 - CASSHPGSKTYEQYF TGCGCCAGCAGCCACCCCGGGTCGAAAACCTACGAGCAGTACTTC
TRBD2 TRBJ2-3 TRBV4-3 - CASSQDRGGPDTQYF TGCGCCAGCAGCCAAGATCGGGGGGGTCCGGATACGCAGTATTTT
- TRBJ2-7 TRBV28 - CASSSLQGLRNEQYF TGTGCCAGCAGTTCCCTGCAGGGACTGAGAAACGAGCAGTACTTC
- TRBJ2-3 TRBV6-5 - CASRLETDTQYF TGTGCCAGCCGACTGGAGACAGATACGCAGTATTTT
- TRBJ2-2 TRBV5-1 - CASSLAARADTGELFF TGCGCCAGCAGCTTGGCCGCCAGGGCGGACACCGGGGAGCTGTTTTTT
TRBD2 TRBJ2-5 TRBV5-1 few CASSPVQRGGEETQYF TGCGCCAGCAGCCCCGTCCAGCGGGGGGGGGAAGAGACCCAGTACTTC
- TRBJ1-5 TRBV9 - CASSSTGIGNQPQHF TGTGCCAGCAGCAGTACAGGGATCGGCAATCAGCCCCAGCATTTT
TRBD1 TRBJ2-7 TRBV28 few CASTATGVHEQYF TGTGCCAGCACCGCTACAGGGGTCCACGAGCAGTACTTC
- TRBJ2-1 TRBV5-8 few CASSLIAVEQFF TGTGCCAGCAGCTTGATAGCAGTTGAGCAGTTCTTC
- TRBJ2-2 TRBV30 - CAWRGSGELFF TGTGCCTGGCGGGGGTCCGGGGAGCTGTTTTTT
TRBD2 TRBJ2-3 TRBV4-3 - CASSQWSGGLAGTDTQYF TGCGCCAGCAGCCAATGGAGTGGGGGACTAGCGGGCACAGATACGCAGTATTTT
- TRBJ1-3 TRBV3-1/TRBV3-2 few CASSPVGAFGNTIYF TGTGCCAGCAGCCCGGTGGGGGCATTCGGAAACACCATATATTTT